This paragraph reports one T cell receptor (beta chain). The sample belongs to a study of technical replicates of blood from a few donors. Trimming cost V 5 bases and J 7 bases, with 11 bases left between them. Germline CDR1 MDHEN, CDR2 SYDVKM. The CDR3 has 12 amino acids. Clones were sequenced by immunoSEQ multiplex PCR, and TCRdb holds only the in-frame ones, with some missing. Seen here are tens of thousands of clones, 92% observed once, and the top ten hold roughly 0.27%. This clonotype originated in a human donor in good health. The chain recombines TRBV28 with TRBJ1-1; D is possibly TRBD1 (5 bases). The material sequenced was T cells isolated from PBMCs. CDR3 sequence (DNA): TGTGCCAGCAGTCCCGTGACAGATGAAGCTTTCTTT. Translating it yields CASSPVTDEAFF.